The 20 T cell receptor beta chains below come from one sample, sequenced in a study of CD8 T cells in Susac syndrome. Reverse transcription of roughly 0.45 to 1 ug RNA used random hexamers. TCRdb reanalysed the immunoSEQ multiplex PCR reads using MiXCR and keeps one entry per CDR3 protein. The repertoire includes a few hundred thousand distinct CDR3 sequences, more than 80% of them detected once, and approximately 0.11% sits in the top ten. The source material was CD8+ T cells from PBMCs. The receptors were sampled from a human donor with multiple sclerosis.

The CDR3 DNA reads TGTGCCACCAGTGCCCGATCAGGGAGCTCCTACAATGAGCAGTTCTTC. Protein sequence: CATSARSGSSYNEQFF. V and J are TRBV24-1 and TRBJ2-1; either TRBD1 or TRBD2 may supply D (5 bases each). The CDR3 contains 16 residues. Germline CDR1 KGHDR, CDR2 SFDVKD. V was pared by 5 bases and J by 0 bases, with 13 bases between.

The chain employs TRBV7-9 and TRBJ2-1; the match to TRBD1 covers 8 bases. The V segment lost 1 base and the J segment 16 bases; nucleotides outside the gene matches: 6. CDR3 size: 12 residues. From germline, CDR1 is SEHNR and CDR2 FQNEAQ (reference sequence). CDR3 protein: CASSLDGQGSFF. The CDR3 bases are TGTGCCAGCAGCTTAGACGGACAGGGCTCCTTCTTC.

CDR3 loop: CASSIPQGLSSGANVLTF. For the CDR3, the DNA is TGTGCCAGTAGTATTCCACAAGGGCTAAGCTCTGGGGCCAACGTCCTGACTTTC. The rearrangement joins TRBV19 to TRBJ2-6; D call uncertain. Trimming shortened V by 3 bases and J by 0 bases, and 15 bases separated the two germline ends. Germline V lookup: CDR1 LNHDA, CDR2 SQIVND (reference sequence). The CDR3 runs 18 residues.

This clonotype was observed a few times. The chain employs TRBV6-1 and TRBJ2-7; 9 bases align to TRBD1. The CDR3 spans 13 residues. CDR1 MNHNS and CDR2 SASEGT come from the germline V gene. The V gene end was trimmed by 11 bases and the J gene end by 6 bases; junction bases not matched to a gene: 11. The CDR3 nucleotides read TGTGCCGCCAGGAGGGACAGGGCGGGCGAGCAGTACTTC. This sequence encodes CAARRDRAGEQYF.

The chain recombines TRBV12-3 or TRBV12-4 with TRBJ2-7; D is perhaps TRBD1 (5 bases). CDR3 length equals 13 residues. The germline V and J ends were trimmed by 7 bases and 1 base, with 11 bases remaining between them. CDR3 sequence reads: CASTADSSYEQYF. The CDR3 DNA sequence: TGTGCCAGCACCGCCGACAGTTCCTACGAGCAGTACTTC.

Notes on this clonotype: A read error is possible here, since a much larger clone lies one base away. For the CDR3, the DNA is TGTGCCAGCAGGACCTCCTACGAGCAGTACTTC. Amino acid sequence: CASRTSYEQYF. This chain connects TRBV10-3 to TRBJ2-7, with unresolved D. With 10 bases removed from V and 0 bases from J, the gap between germline ends came to 7 bases. The CDR3 length is 11 residues. Germline CDR1 and CDR2: ENHRY and SYGVKD.

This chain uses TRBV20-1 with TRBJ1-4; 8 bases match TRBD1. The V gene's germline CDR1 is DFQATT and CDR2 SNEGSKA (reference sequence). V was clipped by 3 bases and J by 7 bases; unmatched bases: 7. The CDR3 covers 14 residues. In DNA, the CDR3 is TGCAGTGCTAGGGAGGACAGGGTTGGTGAAAAACTGTTTTTT. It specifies CSAREDRVGEKLFF.

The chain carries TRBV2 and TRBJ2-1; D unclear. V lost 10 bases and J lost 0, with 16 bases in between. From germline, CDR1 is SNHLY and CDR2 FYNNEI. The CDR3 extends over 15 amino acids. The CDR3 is CATQVVVLSYNEQFF. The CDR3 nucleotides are TGTGCCACCCAGGTTGTGGTCCTCTCCTACAATGAGCAGTTCTTC.

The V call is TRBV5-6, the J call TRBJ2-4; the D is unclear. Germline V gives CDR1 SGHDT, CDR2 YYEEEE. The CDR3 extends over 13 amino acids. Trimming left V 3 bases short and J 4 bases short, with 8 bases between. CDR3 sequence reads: CASSSPLKNIQYF. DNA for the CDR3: TGTGCCAGCAGCTCCCCCCTTAAAAACATTCAGTACTTC.

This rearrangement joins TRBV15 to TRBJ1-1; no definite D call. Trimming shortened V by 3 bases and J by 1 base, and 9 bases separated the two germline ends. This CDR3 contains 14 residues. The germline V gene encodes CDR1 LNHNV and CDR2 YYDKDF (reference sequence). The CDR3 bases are TGTGCCACCAGCAGTCTGATATCGAACACTGAAGCTTTCTTT. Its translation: CATSSLISNTEAFF.

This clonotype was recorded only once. DNA of the CDR3: TGCAGCGTCGGAGGACAGAACACTGAAGCTTTCTTT. Translated, it gives CSVGGQNTEAFF. This chain uses TRBV29-1 with TRBJ1-1; a possible D gene is TRBD1 (5 bases). V lost 6 bases and J lost 1, with 9 bases in between. The CDR3 length is 12 residues. Per germline, CDR1 SQVTM and CDR2 ANQGSEA.

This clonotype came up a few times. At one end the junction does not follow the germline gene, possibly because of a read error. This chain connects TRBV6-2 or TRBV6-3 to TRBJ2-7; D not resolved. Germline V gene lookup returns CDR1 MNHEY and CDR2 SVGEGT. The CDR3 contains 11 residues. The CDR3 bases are TGTGCCAGCAGTTACCCAGGAAGGGTGAACTTC. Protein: CASSYPGRVNF.

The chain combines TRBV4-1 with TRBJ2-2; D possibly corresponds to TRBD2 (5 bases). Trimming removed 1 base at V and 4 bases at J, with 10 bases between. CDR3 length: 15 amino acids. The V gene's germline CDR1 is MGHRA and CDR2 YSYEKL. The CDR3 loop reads CASSQVLRVTGELFF. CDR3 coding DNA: TGCGCCAGCAGCCAAGTATTGCGGGTCACCGGGGAGCTGTTTTTT.

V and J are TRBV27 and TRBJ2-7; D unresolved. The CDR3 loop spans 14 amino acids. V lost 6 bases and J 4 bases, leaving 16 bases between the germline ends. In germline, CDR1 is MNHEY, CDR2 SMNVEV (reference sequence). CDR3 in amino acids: CASRAVHSRYEQYF. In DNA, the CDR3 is TGTGCCAGCAGAGCCGTCCACTCTCGGTACGAGCAGTACTTC.

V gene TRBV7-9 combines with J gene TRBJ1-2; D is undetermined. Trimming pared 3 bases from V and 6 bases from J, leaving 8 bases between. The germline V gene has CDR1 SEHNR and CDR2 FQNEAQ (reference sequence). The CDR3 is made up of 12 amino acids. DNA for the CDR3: TGTGCCAGCAGCTTCGCGACGGATGGCTACACCTTC. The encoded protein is CASSFATDGYTF.

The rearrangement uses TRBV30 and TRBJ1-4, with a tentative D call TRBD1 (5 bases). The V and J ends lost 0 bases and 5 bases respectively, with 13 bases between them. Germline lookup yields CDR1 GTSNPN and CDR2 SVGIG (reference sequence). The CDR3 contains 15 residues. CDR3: CAWSVHQGINEKLFF. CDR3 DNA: TGTGCCTGGAGTGTACATCAGGGAATCAATGAAAAACTGTTTTTT.

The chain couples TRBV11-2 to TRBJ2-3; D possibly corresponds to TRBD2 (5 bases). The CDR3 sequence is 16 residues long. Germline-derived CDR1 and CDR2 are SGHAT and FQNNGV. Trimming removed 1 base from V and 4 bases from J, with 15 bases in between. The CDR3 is CASSLVSGLRADTQYF. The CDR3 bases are TGTGCCAGCAGCTTAGTTTCCGGGTTGAGGGCAGATACGCAGTATTTT.

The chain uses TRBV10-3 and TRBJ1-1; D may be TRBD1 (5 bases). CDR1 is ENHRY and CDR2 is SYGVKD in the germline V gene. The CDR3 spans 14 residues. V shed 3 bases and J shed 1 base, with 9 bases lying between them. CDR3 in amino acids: CAISEMGPNTEAFF. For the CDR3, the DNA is TGTGCCATCAGTGAAATGGGACCGAACACTGAAGCTTTCTTT.

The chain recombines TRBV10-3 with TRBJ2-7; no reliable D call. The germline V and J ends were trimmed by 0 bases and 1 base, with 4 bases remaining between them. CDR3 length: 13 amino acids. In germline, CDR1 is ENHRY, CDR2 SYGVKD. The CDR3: CAISESGSYEQYF. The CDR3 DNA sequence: TGTGCCATCAGTGAGTCGGGATCCTACGAGCAGTACTTC.

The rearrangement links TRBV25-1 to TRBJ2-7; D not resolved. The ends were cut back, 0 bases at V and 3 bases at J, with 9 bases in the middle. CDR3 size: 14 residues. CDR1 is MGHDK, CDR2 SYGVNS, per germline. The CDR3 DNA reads TGTGCCAGCAGTGAATATTTTGAAGGCTACGAGCAGTACTTC. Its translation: CASSEYFEGYEQYF.